The 9 T cell receptor beta chains presented below share a single source sample, sequenced in a study of blood T cell repertoires in COVID-19. Using immunoSEQ multiplex PCR, the repertoire was profiled, and TCRdb retains in-frame clones only, with some absent. The profile shows approximately 83,000 clones, roughly 79% of them singletons. Sequenced: peripheral blood. The source of these receptors is a woman older than 75 with acute or convalescent COVID-19.

This clone was detected a few times. This chain uses TRBV9 with TRBJ2-2; a possible D gene is TRBD2 (6 bases). This CDR3 is built from 17 residues. Germline V CDR1 and CDR2: SGDLS, YYNGEE. V lost 4 bases to trimming and J lost 2 bases, with 18 bases between them. CDR3 region: CASSPTITGANTGELFF. CDR3 sequence (DNA): TGTGCCAGCAGCCCAACGATTACGGGAGCCAACACCGGGGAGCTGTTTTTT.

The gene calls are TRBV18 and TRBJ1-2; maybe TRBD1 (5 bases). CDR1 KGHSH and CDR2 LQKENI come from the germline V gene. Between the trimmed V and J ends, which lost 3 bases and 5 bases, there was a span of 13 bases. CDR3 length: 14 amino acids. CDR3 sequence (DNA): TGTGCCAGCTCACCGGTCAGGGATGGGTATGGCTACACCTTC. It is translated as CASSPVRDGYGYTF.

This chain connects TRBV6-5 to TRBJ2-7; D may be TRBD1 (6 bases). V was trimmed by 0 bases and J by 4 bases, leaving 13 bases between them. There are 15 residues in the CDR3. Germline V gives CDR1 MNHEY, CDR2 SVGAGI. The chain's CDR3 is CASSYSIMQGYEQYF. The CDR3 bases are TGTGCCAGCAGTTACTCGATCATGCAGGGGTACGAGCAGTACTTC.

This clone was seen a few times. The V call is TRBV6-1, the J call TRBJ1-2; D gene unclear. Trimming shortened V by 4 bases and J by 8 bases, and 11 bases separated the two germline ends. The CDR3 is made up of 12 amino acids. Germline V gives CDR1 MNHNS, CDR2 SASEGT. The CDR3 nucleotides read TGTGCCAGCAGTGCCACAGATGGAGGCTACACCTTC. Translation: CASSATDGGYTF.

The chain couples TRBV5-3 to TRBJ1-3, with a tentative D call TRBD1 (5 bases). TRBV5-3 is recorded as an ORF, its role being uncertain. The CDR3 extends over 15 amino acids. V lost 1 base and J lost 0, with 8 bases in between. In DNA, the CDR3 is TGTGCCAGAAGCTTGAGGACACCCTCTGGAAACACCATATATTTT. Translated, it gives CARSLRTPSGNTIYF.

The table lists this clone with a count of one. The CDR3 sequence is CASSLVGLGGEAFF. The CDR3 DNA reads TGTGCCAGCAGCTTAGTGGGTTTAGGGGGTGAAGCTTTCTTT. The chain links TRBV7-9 to TRBJ1-1; D possibly corresponds to TRBD1 (6 bases). CDR1 and CDR2 from the germline V gene are SEHNR and FQNEAQ (reference sequence). Trimming took off 1 base at V and 7 bases at J, with 13 bases between the two ends. The length of the CDR3 is 14 residues.

This clone has only one observation. The chain carries TRBV23-1 and TRBJ2-7; 8 bases match TRBD1. TRBV23-1 is an ORF; its function is uncertain. The CDR3 covers 16 residues. Trimming removed 3 bases from V and 3 bases from J; junction bases left unmatched: 10. The CDR3 protein is CASSHVRTGLNYEQYF. The CDR3 DNA follows: TGCGCCAGCAGTCACGTAAGGACAGGGCTCAACTACGAGCAGTACTTC.

The CDR3 DNA is TGTGCCAGCAGCCGGGGTGTTCAGCCCCAGCATTTT. Its translation is CASSRGVQPQHF. The chain is built from TRBV7-9 and TRBJ1-5; D unclear. Germline V gives CDR1 SEHNR, CDR2 FQNEAQ (reference sequence). Trimming took 5 bases from V and 6 from J, leaving 8 bases between them. This CDR3 spans 12 amino acids.

Many counts were recorded for this clone. V is TRBV10-3 and J is TRBJ1-5, with 9 nucleotides matching TRBD1. Looked up from germline, CDR1 is ENHRY and CDR2 is SYGVKD. V shed 6 bases, J shed 5 bases, and the junction held 11 bases outside the gene matches. The CDR3 runs to 16 residues. The CDR3 DNA follows: TGTGCCATCAGAGAGGACAGGGGAAGTGTCTATCAGCCCCAGCATTTT. Its translation is CAIREDRGSVYQPQHF.